Shown below are 31 T cell receptor beta chains from a single sample sequenced in a study of CD8 T cells in ankylosing spondylitis. Study-wide results and limits: Ankylosing spondylitis blood seemed to carry a telltale TCR beta motif made of several highly homologous variants.

TCRdb re-analysed the 5' RACE reads in MiXCR, keeping a single row per CDR3 protein. Here the sample spans roughly 450,000 distinct CDR3 sequences, 25% to 30% being singletons. These receptors lack a known antigen. Material: blood, either unsorted or a sorted T cell fraction (not recorded which). The receptors here all came from a male donor with ankylosing spondylitis.

This clonotype has a handful of counts. The chain joins TRBV29-1 to TRBJ2-7; TRBD1 is a possible D gene (6 bases). The V gene's germline CDR1 is SQVTM and CDR2 ANQGSEA. V was cut by 4 bases and J by 2 bases, with 12 bases left in between. This CDR3 region has 13 residues. The CDR3: CSVGRGFAYEQYF. Here the CDR3 DNA reads TGCAGCGTTGGCAGGGGTTTCGCCTACGAGCAGTACTTC.

This clonotype appeared a few times. The chain recombines TRBV3-1 with TRBJ2-1; TRBD2 matches 7 bases. V dropped 1 base and J dropped 5; count of bases not matched to a gene: 17. Germline CDR1 is LGHDT and CDR2 is YNNKEL (reference sequence). This CDR3 comprises 19 residues. The CDR3: CASSQGQGLNQRLHNEQFF. CDR3 DNA: TGTGCCAGCAGCCAAGGGCAGGGACTAAATCAAAGGCTCCACAATGAGCAGTTCTTC.

This clonotype was seen a few times. V gene TRBV12-3 or TRBV12-4 combines with J gene TRBJ2-2, with a weak D call TRBD1 (6 bases). The CDR3 length is 16 residues. The V gene lost 6 bases and the J gene lost 0 bases, with 14 bases spanning the gap. The CDR3 here is CASRPRQATNTGELFF. CDR3 bases: TGTGCCAGCAGACCAAGACAGGCCACGAACACCGGGGAGCTGTTTTTT.

The table lists this clonotype with a few counts. The chain links TRBV7-9 to TRBJ2-1; the D gene could be TRBD1 or TRBD2 (7 bases each). Germline V lookup: CDR1 SEHNR, CDR2 FQNEAQ (reference sequence). The V end was cut by 2 bases, the J end by 8 bases, with 22 bases between. The CDR3 has 17 amino acids. CDR3 sequence reads: CASSLQAGQNPGDEQFF. The CDR3 DNA follows: TGTGCCAGCAGCTTACAAGCGGGACAGAACCCCGGGGATGAGCAGTTCTTC.

This clonotype was picked up a small number of times. The chain links TRBV5-1 to TRBJ2-3; D ambiguous. The ends were cut back, 4 bases at V and 2 bases at J, with 23 bases in the middle. Germline-derived CDR1 and CDR2 are SGHRS and YFSETQ. The CDR3 totals 18 residues. This CDR3 reads CASSPTTPLVGYTDTQYF. The CDR3 DNA is TGCGCCAGCAGCCCCACGACTCCCTTGGTGGGTTACACAGATACGCAGTATTTT.

The chain couples TRBV20-1 to TRBJ2-3; 7 nucleotides match TRBD2. This CDR3 comprises 14 residues. Per germline, CDR1 DFQATT and CDR2 SNEGSKA (reference sequence). V shed 4 bases, J shed 3 bases, and the junction held 7 bases outside the gene matches. CDR3 in amino acids: CSAIRASGTDTQYF. DNA for the CDR3: TGCAGTGCTATTCGGGCTAGCGGTACAGATACGCAGTATTTT.

This clonotype has just a few counts. This chain connects TRBV28 to TRBJ2-1; possibly TRBD2 for D (6 bases). Germline CDR1 reads MDHEN; CDR2 reads SYDVKM. Trimming pared 1 base from V and 8 bases from J, leaving 18 bases between. The CDR3 consists of 16 residues. This CDR3 reads CASSLSLAPSGDEQFF. In nucleotides, the CDR3 is TGTGCCAGCAGTTTATCCCTAGCTCCGTCGGGAGATGAGCAGTTCTTC. Full variable domain (outside the CDR3, taken from reference TRBV28 and TRBJ2-1): DVKVTQSSRYLVKRTGEKVFLECVQDMDHENMFWYRQDPGLGLRLIYFSYDVKMKEKGDIPEGYSVSREKKERFSLILESASTNQTSMYLCASSLSLAPSGDEQFFGPGTRLTVL.

V gene TRBV5-1 combines with J gene TRBJ2-3; D not resolved. The CDR3 is made up of 13 amino acids. From germline, CDR1 is SGHRS and CDR2 YFSETQ. The V gene lost 2 bases and the J gene lost 2 bases, with 6 bases spanning the gap. CDR3 coding DNA: TGCGCCAGCAGCTTCAGTCACACAGATACGCAGTATTTT. Translating it yields CASSFSHTDTQYF.

This clonotype has a count of ten or more. The chain combines TRBV6-5 with TRBJ1-2, with TRBD1 identical over 7 bases. The V and J ends lost 8 bases and 2 bases, in that order; junction bases with no gene match: 5. From germline, CDR1 is MNHEY and CDR2 SVGAGI. This CDR3 comprises 13 residues. CDR3 nucleotides: TGTGCCAGCGGCACAGGGGAAAACTATGGCTACACCTTC. It translates to CASGTGENYGYTF.

The chain links TRBV3-1 to TRBJ2-7, with 10 bases matching TRBD2. With V trimmed by 1 base and J by 5 bases, 8 bases remained unmatched. The CDR3 is made up of 16 amino acids. Germline CDR1 is LGHDT and CDR2 is YNNKEL (reference sequence). The CDR3 nucleotides are TGTGCCAGCAGCCAAGGTAGCGGGAGGCTCCACCACGAGCAGTACGTC. Residues: CASSQGSGRLHHEQYV.

This chain connects TRBV20-1 to TRBJ2-1, with D uncertain. CDR1 and CDR2 (germline): DFQATT, SNEGSKA (reference sequence). Trimming removed 2 bases at V and 4 bases at J, with 9 bases between. The CDR3 has 13 amino acids. CDR3 in DNA: TGCAGTGCTAGAAGCCAGCTGTACAATGAGCAGTTCTTC. Translated, it gives CSARSQLYNEQFF.

The chain couples TRBV11-2 to TRBJ2-1; D possibly corresponds to TRBD2 (6 bases). CDR3 length: 18 residues. V lost 2 bases, J lost 5 bases, and 22 bases lay in between. CDR1 SGHAT and CDR2 FQNNGV come from the germline V gene. Here the CDR3 reads CASSLSREFGPIDNEQFF. The CDR3 nucleotides are TGTGCCAGCAGCTTAAGTCGGGAGTTTGGGCCTATCGACAATGAGCAGTTCTTC.

V is TRBV11-2 and J is TRBJ2-3; D unresolved. Trimming took 5 bases from V and 2 from J, leaving 17 bases between them. The CDR3 has 16 residues. In germline, CDR1 is SGHAT, CDR2 FQNNGV. The CDR3 DNA reads as TGTGCCAGCAGCCCGCTACTACGGATACACACAGATACGCAGTATTTT. Translation: CASSPLLRIHTDTQYF.

The gene calls are TRBV4-2 and TRBJ1-6; perhaps TRBD1 as D (5 bases). This CDR3 comprises 16 residues. Germline CDR1 and CDR2: LGHNA and YNFKEQ. Trimming took 0 bases from V and 8 from J, leaving 14 bases between them. The DNA of the CDR3 is TGTGCCAGCAGCCAAGATGTCGGGACGAGGGATTCACCCCTCCACTTT. Encoded protein: CASSQDVGTRDSPLHF.

The gene calls are TRBV20-1 and TRBJ2-1; 11 bases match TRBD2. V lost 0 bases to trimming and J lost 9 bases; unmatched junction nucleotides: 10. The CDR3 is 16 amino acids. Germline CDR1 and CDR2: DFQATT and SNEGSKA (reference sequence). CDR3 nucleotide sequence: TGCAGTGCTAGAGACTCTCTAGCGGGAGGACGGGCTGAGCAGTTCTTC. This sequence encodes CSARDSLAGGRAEQFF.

This clonotype was picked up many times. A read error may produce the germline difference seen at one junction end. This chain connects TRBV12-3 or TRBV12-4 to TRBJ1-1; D is uncertain. CDR3 length equals 12 residues. The CDR3 region is CASSFSGTEAFF. For the CDR3, the DNA is TGCGCCAGCAGCTTTTCTGGCACTGAAGCTTTCTTT.

DNA for the CDR3: TGTGCCAGCAGCCAAGCGGAAGGTGAGCAGTTCTTC. This gives the protein CASSQAEGEQFF. V is TRBV3-1 and J is TRBJ2-1; D unclear. The V gene's germline CDR1 is LGHDT and CDR2 YNNKEL (reference sequence). V was pared by 1 base and J by 9 bases, with 7 bases between. The CDR3 length is 12 residues.

This clonotype came up many times. The gene calls are TRBV5-1 and TRBJ2-7, with D perhaps assigned TRBD1 or TRBD2 (5 bases each). V shed 5 bases and J shed 3 bases, with 15 bases lying between them. Per germline, CDR1 SGHRS and CDR2 YFSETQ. There are 14 residues in the CDR3. In DNA form, the CDR3 reads TGCGCCAGCAGGGGGGTGGCAGCCAGCTACGAGCAGTACTTC. Its translation is CASRGVAASYEQYF.

The rearrangement joins TRBV7-2 to TRBJ2-2; 9 bases are a match to TRBD1. J was trimmed by 4 bases and V by 1 base; bases with no gene match: 1. The CDR3 covers 15 residues. CDR1 SGHTA and CDR2 FQGNSA come from the germline V gene. Written as DNA, the CDR3 is TGTGCCAGCAGCTTAGGGACAGGGGCCACCGGGGAGCTGTTTTTT. This codes for CASSLGTGATGELFF.

The chain couples TRBV6-1 to TRBJ1-1, with 7 bases matching TRBD1. The junction had 15 bases not matched to a gene; V was cut back by 7 bases and J by 1 base. The CDR3 consists of 17 residues. The germline V gene encodes CDR1 MNHNS and CDR2 SASEGT. CDR3 DNA: TGTGCCAGCAACAAAATTAGAGGGGGACAGAGGAACACTGAAGCTTTCTTT. This gives the protein CASNKIRGGQRNTEAFF.

In this sample, this clonotype turned up a few times. The chain joins TRBV7-2 to TRBJ2-5; D not resolved. Germline V gene data show CDR1 as SGHTA and CDR2 as FQGNSA. Trimming pared 1 base from V and 3 bases from J, leaving 12 bases between. The CDR3 loop spans 15 amino acids. CDR3 coding DNA: TGTGCCAGCAGCTTAGTTGGTTTCAGGAAAGAGACCCAGTACTTC. Encoded protein: CASSLVGFRKETQYF.

The chain couples TRBV5-1 to TRBJ2-2, with 10 bases aligning to TRBD2. CDR1 is SGHRS and CDR2 is YFSETQ in the germline V gene. The ends lost 7 bases at V and 1 base at J; junction bases unmatched: 4. The CDR3 consists of 15 residues. CDR3 nucleotides: TGCGCCAGCTTAGCGGGAGGATGGAACACCGGGGAGCTGTTTTTT. It is translated as CASLAGGWNTGELFF.

The rearrangement uses TRBV29-1 and TRBJ2-1; 8 bases are shared with TRBD2. V was clipped by 5 bases and J by 4 bases; unmatched bases: 4. Germline-derived CDR1 and CDR2 are SQVTM and ANQGSEA. The CDR3 length is 13 residues. The CDR3 nucleotides are TGCAGCGTTATCCTAGCGGGTTACAATGAGCAGTTCTTC. Its translation: CSVILAGYNEQFF.

This clonotype has more than one count but fewer than ten. This chain connects TRBV15 to TRBJ2-5; possibly TRBD2 for D (6 bases). The V and J ends lost 6 bases and 1 base respectively, with 9 bases between them. The CDR3 loop spans 13 amino acids. Germline V lookup: CDR1 LNHNV, CDR2 YYDKDF (reference sequence). DNA of the CDR3: TGTGCCACCAGTTGGGGAGGCCAAGAGACCCAGTACTTC. Translating gives CATSWGGQETQYF. The complete variable domain, with remaining parts taken from reference TRBV15 and TRBJ2-5, reads DAMVIQNPRYQVTQFGKPVTLSCSQTLNHNVMYWYQQKSSQAPKLLFHYYDKDFNNEADTPDNFQSRRPNTSFCFLDIRSPGLGDTAMYLCATSWGGQETQYFGPGTRLLVL.

This chain joins TRBV20-1 and TRBJ1-2; D is uncertain. The CDR3 totals 14 residues. Looked up from germline, CDR1 is DFQATT and CDR2 is SNEGSKA (reference sequence). The V end was cut by 0 bases, the J end by 4 bases, with 12 bases between. CDR3 residues: CSAREGRHLYGYTF. DNA of the CDR3: TGCAGTGCTAGAGAAGGACGTCACCTCTATGGCTACACCTTC.

The chain is built from TRBV27 and TRBJ2-1; tentatively, D is TRBD1 (6 bases). The CDR3 spans 15 residues. The germline V gene encodes CDR1 MNHEY and CDR2 SMNVEV (reference sequence). The V end was cut by 7 bases, the J end by 2 bases, with 15 bases between. CDR3 DNA: TGTGCCAGCACCCTGTTAGCAGGGGCCTACAATGAGCAGTTCTTC. Its protein product is CASTLLAGAYNEQFF.

This clonotype showed up just a few times. This chain joins TRBV6-2 or TRBV6-3 and TRBJ2-2; D ambiguous. Trimming cost V 6 bases and J 6 bases, with 20 bases left between them. Per the germline V gene, CDR1 is MNHEY and CDR2 is SVGEGT. CDR3 size: 16 residues. CDR3 in DNA: TGTGCCAGCAGGAATACGGGTTCCCCGGCGGCCGGGGAGCTGTTTTTT. Amino acid sequence: CASRNTGSPAAGELFF.

This clonotype turned up a few times. The rearrangement joins TRBV6-2 or TRBV6-3 to TRBJ2-1; D may correspond to TRBD1 or TRBD2 (5 bases each). The germline CDR1 and CDR2 sequences are MNHEY and SVGEGT. V lost 4 bases and J lost 4, with 23 bases in between. This CDR3 is 18 amino acids long. This CDR3 is CASSLDSVRDGAYNEQFF. The CDR3 DNA reads as TGTGCCAGCAGTTTAGACTCGGTCCGGGATGGGGCTTACAATGAGCAGTTCTTC.

This chain connects TRBV13 to TRBJ2-6; D uncertain. There are 16 residues in the CDR3. Trimming left V 1 base short and J 0 bases short, with 7 bases between. Germline CDR1 is PRHDT and CDR2 is FYEKMQ (reference sequence). CDR3 sequence: CASSLEGFSGANVLTF. As DNA, the CDR3 is TGTGCCAGCAGCTTAGAAGGTTTCTCTGGGGCCAACGTCCTGACTTTC.

This clonotype was detected a few times. The J gene is TRBJ2-2, the V gene TRBV6-1, with a weak D call TRBD1 (6 bases). V was trimmed by 6 bases and J by 3 bases, leaving 20 bases between them. The CDR3 loop spans 17 amino acids. The germline V gene has CDR1 MNHNS and CDR2 SASEGT. CDR3 sequence reads: CASREIWGTRDTGELFF. For the CDR3, the DNA is TGTGCCAGCAGAGAAATTTGGGGGACACGGGACACCGGGGAGCTGTTTTTT.

The gene calls are TRBV3-1 and TRBJ2-1, with 9 bases that match TRBD2. This CDR3 region has 16 residues. The J segment lost 3 bases and the V segment lost 4 bases, leaving 7 bases of the junction unmatched. Germline loops: CDR1 LGHDT, CDR2 YNNKEL (reference sequence). CDR3 nucleotides: TGTGCCAGCAGCCCCCGGACTAGCGCTATCTACAATGAGCAGTTCTTC. It codes for CASSPRTSAIYNEQFF.